A single TCR beta chain is shown here with its context. Germline trimming cut 8 bases from V and 3 bases from J; bases unmatched to any gene: 7. CDR3 length equals 14 residues. Germline values: CDR1 SNHLY, CDR2 FYNNEI. Assay: immunoSEQ multiplex PCR; the TCRdb copy retains only in-frame clones and omits some. This table has about 210,000 clones, roughly 84% appearing once. This sample was included in a study of blood T cell repertoires in COVID-19. Study in general: PBMCs, B-cell-depleted T cells, or T cells were the source of the cDNA or gDNA that made up the material.

The source is a man aged 30 to 45 in a cohort exposed to, infected with or recovered from COVID-19 (not recorded which). The genes are TRBV2 and TRBJ1-5; 7 positions match TRBD1. Source material: PBMCs or T cells enriched from blood (not recorded which). This CDR3 reads CASRKGTDNQPQHF. CDR3 nucleotide sequence: TGTGCCAGCCGAAAAGGGACAGACAATCAGCCCCAGCATTTT.